This TCR beta chain was retrieved from a study of T cell repertoires in cytomegalovirus infection. At the level of the study: Through public TCR beta signatures, both CMV infection and matching HLA type were indicated.

Remarks on this clonotype: What it recognizes is unknown.

The CDR3 extends over 15 amino acids. Germline lookup yields CDR1 SGHTA and CDR2 FQGNSA. V shed 1 base and J shed 4 bases, with 14 bases lying between them. From the reads, TCRdb called clonotypes with MiXCR, one entry per CDR3 protein. The sample consists of around 540,000 distinct CDR3 sequences, around 35% of them appearing once. The specimen comprised cultured PBMCs, sampled from culture after CMV antigen stimulation. The V call is TRBV7-2, the J call TRBJ2-7; D possibly corresponds to TRBD2 (6 bases). The clonotype was recovered from a human donor in good health (CMV status not recorded). Some clones in this sample may be carry-over from other donors' samples. The CDR3 DNA reads as TGTGCCAGCAGCTTAGGAACCTCCAGCGGGTACGAGCAGTACTTC. Translated: CASSLGTSSGYEQYF.